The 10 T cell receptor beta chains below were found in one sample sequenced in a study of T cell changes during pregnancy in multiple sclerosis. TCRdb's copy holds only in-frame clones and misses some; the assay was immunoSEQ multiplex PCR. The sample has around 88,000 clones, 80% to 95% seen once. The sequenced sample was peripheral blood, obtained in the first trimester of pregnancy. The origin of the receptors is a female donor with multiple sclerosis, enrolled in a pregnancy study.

The CDR3 is CASDPGQGSMGTQYF. In DNA, the CDR3 is TGTGCCAGCGACCCGGGACAGGGCTCGATGGGGACCCAGTACTTC. The V call is TRBV6-6, the J call TRBJ2-5, with TRBD1 matching 9 bases. This CDR3 is 15 amino acids long. Germline loops: CDR1 MNHNY, CDR2 SVGAGI (reference sequence). After removal of 8 bases from V and 7 bases from J, the junction contained 14 bases not matched to a gene.

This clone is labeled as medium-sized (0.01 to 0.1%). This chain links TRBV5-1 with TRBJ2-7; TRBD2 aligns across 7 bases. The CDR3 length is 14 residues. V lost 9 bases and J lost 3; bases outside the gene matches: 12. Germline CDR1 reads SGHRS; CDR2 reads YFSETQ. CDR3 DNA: TGCGCCACCTCCCCGAGCGGGAATGGCTACGAGCAGTACTTC. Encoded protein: CATSPSGNGYEQYF.

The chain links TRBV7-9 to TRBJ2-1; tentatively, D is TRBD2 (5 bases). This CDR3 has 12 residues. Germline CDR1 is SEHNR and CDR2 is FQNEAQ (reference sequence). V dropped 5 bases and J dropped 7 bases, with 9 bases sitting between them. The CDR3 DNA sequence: TGTGCCAGCAGCCAAACGGGGAATGAGCAGTTCTTC. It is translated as CASSQTGNEQFF.

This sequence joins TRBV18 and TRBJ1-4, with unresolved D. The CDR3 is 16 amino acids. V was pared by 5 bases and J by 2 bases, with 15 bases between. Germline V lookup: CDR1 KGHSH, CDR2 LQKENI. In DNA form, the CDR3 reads TGTGCCAGCTCAACGGGATTAGAAGCGACTAATGAAAAACTGTTTTTT. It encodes CASSTGLEATNEKLFF.

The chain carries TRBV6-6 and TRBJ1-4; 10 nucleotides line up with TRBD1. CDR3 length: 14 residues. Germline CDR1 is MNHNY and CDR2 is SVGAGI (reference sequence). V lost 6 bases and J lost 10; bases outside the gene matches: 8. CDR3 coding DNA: TGTGCCAGCAGCCCCGGGACAGGGGAGGTAAAACTGTTTTTT. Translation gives CASSPGTGEVKLFF.

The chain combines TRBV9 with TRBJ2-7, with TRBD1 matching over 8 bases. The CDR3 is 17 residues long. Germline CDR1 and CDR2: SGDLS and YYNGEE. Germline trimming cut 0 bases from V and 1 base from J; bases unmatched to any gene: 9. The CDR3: CASSVEAGGAGSYEQYF. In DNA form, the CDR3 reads TGTGCCAGCAGCGTAGAAGCAGGGGGCGCGGGGTCCTACGAGCAGTACTTC.

The CDR3 sequence is CASSKNTWRGGGDTEAFF. The CDR3 DNA sequence: TGTGCCAGCAGCAAAAATACATGGAGGGGTGGAGGGGACACTGAAGCTTTCTTT. This chain joins TRBV21-1 and TRBJ1-1. TRBV21-1 is labeled a pseudogene. The CDR3 runs 18 residues.

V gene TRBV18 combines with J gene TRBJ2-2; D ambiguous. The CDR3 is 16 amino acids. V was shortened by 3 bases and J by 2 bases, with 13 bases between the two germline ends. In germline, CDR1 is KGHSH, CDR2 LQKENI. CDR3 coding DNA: TGTGCCAGCTCACCGGAATCAACAGTTAACACCGGGGAGCTGTTTTTT. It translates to CASSPESTVNTGELFF.

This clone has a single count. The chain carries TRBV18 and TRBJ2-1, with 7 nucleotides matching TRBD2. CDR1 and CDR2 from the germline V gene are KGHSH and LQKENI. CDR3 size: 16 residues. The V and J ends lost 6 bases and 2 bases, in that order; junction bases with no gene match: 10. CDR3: CASSLLGGRTYNEQFF. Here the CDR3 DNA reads TGTGCCAGCTCCTTGCTGGGCGGGAGAACCTACAATGAGCAGTTCTTC.

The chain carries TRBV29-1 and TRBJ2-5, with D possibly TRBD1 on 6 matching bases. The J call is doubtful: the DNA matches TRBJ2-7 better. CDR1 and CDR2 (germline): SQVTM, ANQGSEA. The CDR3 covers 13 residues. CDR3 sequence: CSVRGPGAYEQYF. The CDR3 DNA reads TGCAGCGTTCGCGGTCCAGGGGCCTACGAGCAGTACTTC.